This T cell receptor beta chain was recorded in a study of blood T cell repertoires in COVID-19. The J segment lost 0 bases and the V segment lost 6 bases, leaving 13 bases of the junction unmatched. This CDR3 is 17 amino acids long. The germline CDR1 and CDR2 sequences are SGHAT and FQNNGV. As handled by the study authors: Counts of nucleated cells, estimated from reference gene primer amplification, were obtained. Some clones are missing from TCRdb's copy, which holds only in-frame ones; the method was immunoSEQ multiplex PCR. The DNA gave D and trimming, while V, J and clone size come from that table. This sample carries approximately 140,000 clones, 75% to 90% of them seen once, and the ten largest clones take 8%.

The source material was peripheral blood. The V and J genes are TRBV11-2 and TRBJ1-1; 7 bases fit TRBD1. The TCR sequence derives from a woman aged 60 to 75 with COVID-19, enrolled during active disease. Here the CDR3 DNA reads TGTGCCAGCAGACGTCCGGGACAGAAGACCATGAACACTGAAGCTTTCTTT. Translating gives CASRRPGQKTMNTEAFF.